One sample yielded the 23 T cell receptor beta chains listed below, sequenced in a study of CD8 T cells in Susac syndrome. RNA was extracted with the RNeasy kit, and a quantity of about 0.45 to 1 ug was reverse transcribed using random hexamers. TCRdb ran MiXCR on the immunoSEQ multiplex PCR reads and lists one entry per CDR3 protein. This table has around 99,000 distinct CDR3 sequences, roughly 97% appearing once. The sample comprised CD4+ T cells from PBMCs. The origin of the receptors is a human donor in good health.

CDR3 sequence: CASSKGGEAFF. The CDR3 nucleotides are TGTGCCAGCAGTAAGGGAGGTGAAGCTTTCTTT. The chain is built from TRBV6-6 and TRBJ1-1; D uncertain. Germline CDR1 is MNHNY and CDR2 is SVGAGI (reference sequence). This CDR3 comprises 11 residues. Trimming removed 5 bases at V and 7 bases at J, with 8 bases between.

This chain links TRBV7-2 with TRBJ2-4, with a weak D call TRBD2 (5 bases). The CDR3 spans 13 residues. CDR1 and CDR2 from the germline V gene are SGHTA and FQGNSA. The V and J ends lost 5 bases and 8 bases respectively, with 13 bases between them. The CDR3 nucleotides read TGTGCCAGCAGCGGGCGGGCTCGGCACATTCAGTACTTC. This gives the protein CASSGRARHIQYF.

The CDR3 nucleotides read TGTGCCACCAGTGACGCCGTCGGACAGGGGAGCACAGATACGCAGTATTTT. Its translation is CATSDAVGQGSTDTQYF. The chain combines TRBV24-1 with TRBJ2-3; 9 bases line up with TRBD1. The CDR3 runs 17 residues. V shed 4 bases and J 0 bases; nucleotides not matched to a gene: 7. The germline CDR1 and CDR2 sequences are KGHDR and SFDVKD.

V gene TRBV7-2 combines with J gene TRBJ2-3, with unresolved D. Deletions cut 1 base from V and 0 bases from J, with 8 bases between. This CDR3 contains 15 residues. Per germline, CDR1 SGHTA and CDR2 FQGNSA. The CDR3 reads CASSLDGSSTDTQYF. The CDR3 coding sequence is TGTGCCAGCAGCTTAGACGGGTCTAGCACAGATACGCAGTATTTT.

This clonotype was seen a single time. The gene calls are TRBV6-6 and TRBJ1-1; D remains unclear. The CDR3 extends over 13 amino acids. The ends were cut back, 6 bases at V and 1 base at J, with 9 bases in the middle. CDR1 is MNHNY and CDR2 is SVGAGI in the germline V gene (reference sequence). As DNA, the CDR3 is TGTGCCAGCAGCCTGATGGAGAACACTGAAGCTTTCTTT. Its protein product is CASSLMENTEAFF.

The sample holds one count of this clonotype. CDR3 DNA sequence: TGTGCCAGCAGCCAAAGGGCGGGACAAGGCGGGGAGCTGTTTTTT. This gives the protein CASSQRAGQGGELFF. The genes are TRBV3-1 and TRBJ2-2; D is perhaps TRBD1 or TRBD2 (6 bases each). Germline loops: CDR1 LGHDT, CDR2 YNNKEL (reference sequence). CDR3 length equals 15 residues. The V gene lost 2 bases and the J gene lost 7 bases, with 14 bases spanning the gap.

The chain joins TRBV29-1 to TRBJ1-1; 7 bases are shared with TRBD1. The CDR3 consists of 13 residues. The germline V gene encodes CDR1 SQVTM and CDR2 ANQGSEA. With 6 bases clipped from V and 3 bases from J, the junction kept 7 bases outside the gene matches. The CDR3 here is CSVGRGQYTEAFF. For the CDR3, the DNA is TGCAGCGTAGGGAGGGGGCAGTACACTGAAGCTTTCTTT.

The chain links TRBV6-1 to TRBJ2-4, with 11 bases lining up with TRBD2. The junction had 8 bases not matched to a gene; V was cut back by 4 bases and J by 6 bases. This CDR3 contains 16 residues. Germline loops: CDR1 MNHNS, CDR2 SASEGT. The CDR3 protein is CASSALSSGGTNIQYF. CDR3 nucleotide sequence: TGTGCCAGCAGTGCGCTCTCTAGCGGGGGGACAAACATTCAGTACTTC.

The CDR3 coding sequence is TGCAGCGTTGAGGAGCGGGAAGTATACAATGAGCAGTTCTTC. Its protein product is CSVEEREVYNEQFF. The rearrangement uses TRBV29-1 and TRBJ2-1, with 7 bases lining up with TRBD2. The V and J ends lost 3 bases and 4 bases, in that order; junction bases with no gene match: 6. CDR1 and CDR2 (germline): SQVTM, ANQGSEA. This CDR3 comprises 14 residues.

The V call is TRBV9, the J call TRBJ1-2; D gene uncertain. Germline loops: CDR1 SGDLS, CDR2 YYNGEE. The CDR3 is 13 residues long. Trimming removed 0 bases at V and 8 bases at J, with 11 bases between. Here the CDR3 DNA reads TGTGCCAGCAGCGTAGTTCCGGACGGGGGCTACACCTTC. Translating gives CASSVVPDGGYTF. The full variable domain, with the rest looked up from reference TRBV9 and TRBJ1-2, is DSGVTQTPKHLITATGQRVTLRCSPRSGDLSVYWYQQSLDQGLQFLIQYYNGEERAKGNILERFSAQQFPDLHSELNLSSLELGDSALYFCASSVVPDGGYTFGSGTRLTVV.

The chain joins TRBV9 to TRBJ2-7; the match to TRBD1 covers 9 bases. The CDR3 totals 14 residues. J gave up 5 bases and V 4 bases, and 7 bases lay outside the gene matches. Germline V gene lookup returns CDR1 SGDLS and CDR2 YYNGEE. For the CDR3, the DNA is TGTGCCAGCAGCCAAGGACAGGGGAATCACGAGCAGTACTTC. Protein product: CASSQGQGNHEQYF.

The chain uses TRBV5-1 and TRBJ1-1; 9 bases are a match to TRBD1. Germline lookup yields CDR1 SGHRS and CDR2 YFSETQ. This CDR3 has 15 residues. Trimming removed 2 bases from V and 2 bases from J; junction bases left unmatched: 4. The CDR3 DNA reads as TGCGCCAGCAGCTTACAGGGGGCAATTAACACTGAAGCTTTCTTT. It codes for CASSLQGAINTEAFF. The full variable domain, rest sourced from reference TRBV5-1 and TRBJ1-1, is KAGVTQTPRYLIKTRGQQVTLSCSPISGHRSVSWYQQTPGQGLQFLFEYFSETQRNKGNFPGRFSGRQFSNSRSEMNVSTLELGDSALYLCASSLQGAINTEAFFGQGTRLTVV.

This chain joins TRBV9 and TRBJ2-3, with 9 bases aligning to TRBD2. Germline assignment: CDR1 SGDLS and CDR2 YYNGEE. The trim removed 8 bases at V and 7 bases at J, leaving 8 bases unmatched. The CDR3 runs to 13 residues. The CDR3 sequence: CASSSGGPYTQYF. Here the CDR3 DNA reads TGTGCCAGTTCGAGCGGGGGGCCATATACGCAGTATTTT.

This chain links TRBV9 with TRBJ2-1; 8 bases fit TRBD1. The CDR3 has 15 residues. V trimming: 0 bases; J trimming: 6 bases; junction bases outside the gene matches: 5. Germline V CDR1 and CDR2: SGDLS, YYNGEE. This CDR3 is CASSVGDRGSNEQFF. The CDR3 nucleotides are TGTGCCAGCAGCGTAGGAGACAGGGGCAGCAATGAGCAGTTCTTC.

This chain joins TRBV4-1 and TRBJ2-5, with D possibly matching TRBD2 (6 bases). The V end was cut by 4 bases, the J end by 5 bases, with 17 bases between. Germline loops: CDR1 MGHRA, CDR2 YSYEKL. The CDR3 has 15 residues. The CDR3 sequence is CASSPISSVPETQYF. CDR3 nucleotides: TGCGCCAGCAGCCCCATTTCTAGCGTTCCTGAGACCCAGTACTTC.

The CDR3 coding sequence is TGTGCCAGCAGTTACGAGCCTACTAGCGAGGGAGTGAATGAGCAGTTCTTC. Translation: CASSYEPTSEGVNEQFF. The V gene is TRBV6-5, the J gene TRBJ2-1; 7 bases fit TRBD2. Germline V gene data show CDR1 as MNHEY and CDR2 as SVGAGI. Trimming cost V 2 bases and J 7 bases; bases outside gene matches: 14. This CDR3 contains 17 residues.

This chain joins TRBV9 and TRBJ2-5; 8 nucleotides align to TRBD2. V was clipped by 0 bases and J by 4 bases; unmatched bases: 5. The germline V gene has CDR1 SGDLS and CDR2 YYNGEE. The CDR3 extends over 15 amino acids. The CDR3 DNA sequence: TGTGCCAGCAGCGTAGATCCGGGAGGGCGAGAGACCCAGTACTTC. Amino acid sequence: CASSVDPGGRETQYF.

The chain has TRBV2 and TRBJ1-5; D not certain. Per the germline V gene, CDR1 is SNHLY and CDR2 is FYNNEI. V was shortened by 4 bases and J by 2 bases, with 9 bases between the two germline ends. This CDR3 spans 14 amino acids. In DNA, the CDR3 is TGTGCCAGCAGTGGTGACGGACGCAATCAGCCCCAGCATTTT. It is translated as CASSGDGRNQPQHF.

The rearrangement uses TRBV7-2 and TRBJ2-5, with D unclear. Trimming stripped 3 bases from V and 5 bases from J, with 10 bases between. This CDR3 is 13 amino acids long. Germline V gene sequence: CDR1 SGHTA, CDR2 FQGNSA. The DNA of the CDR3 is TGTGCCAGCAGCTTTGGAGTAGGGGAGACCCAGTACTTC. This codes for CASSFGVGETQYF.

The chain employs TRBV5-1 and TRBJ1-1; TRBD1 agrees at 7 bases. The germline V gene encodes CDR1 SGHRS and CDR2 YFSETQ. Germline trimming cut 0 bases from V and 0 bases from J; bases unmatched to any gene: 2. This CDR3 has 15 amino acids. The CDR3 DNA reads as TGCGCCAGCAGCTTGGTGAGGGGGCTGAACACTGAAGCTTTCTTT. It encodes CASSLVRGLNTEAFF.

CDR3 residues: CSVGLAATDTQYF. In nucleotides, the CDR3 is TGCAGCGTGGGACTAGCGGCCACAGATACGCAGTATTTT. The chain is built from TRBV29-1 and TRBJ2-3, with TRBD2 matching over 11 bases. Unmatched junction bases numbered 1, after V lost 6 bases and J lost 2 bases. Germline CDR1 reads SQVTM; CDR2 reads ANQGSEA. This CDR3 has 13 residues.

The chain links TRBV12-3 or TRBV12-4 to TRBJ2-5; 9 nucleotides align to TRBD2. J lost 1 base, V lost 5 bases, and 5 bases had no gene match. This CDR3 has 15 residues. In DNA form, the CDR3 reads TGTGCCAGCAGTCCGTGGACTAGCGCCCAAGAGACCCAGTACTTC. Amino acids: CASSPWTSAQETQYF.

The V gene is TRBV5-4, the J gene TRBJ2-1; no clear D gene. The V end was cut by 5 bases, the J end by 5 bases, with 5 bases between. The CDR3 consists of 11 residues. In germline, CDR1 is SGHNT, CDR2 YYREEE (reference sequence). Here the CDR3 DNA reads TGTGCCAGCAGGAAAGACAATGAGCAGTTCTTC. This gives the protein CASRKDNEQFF.